A selection of T cell receptor beta chains follows, all from one sample in a study of graft-versus-host responses after intestinal transplantation. Assay: immunoSEQ multiplex PCR; the TCRdb copy retains only in-frame clones and omits some. The top ten hold under 35% of the sample, which has 1,000 to 1,200 clones, over 60% seen once. The sample consisted of ileum tissue, taken more than 240 days after intestinal transplantation. These receptors were taken from a human patient who received an intestinal transplant, so some T cells may come from the graft donor. CDR3s include the opening cysteine and the closing phenylalanine or tryptophan. Fields, in order: V gene, D gene, clone size, J gene, CDR3 protein, CDR3 DNA. The D gene is left open where the match is weak. Not every row has a clone size; where given, it reads once, few, many or a size class.

V: TRBV18
D: TRBD1
size: .
J: TRBJ2-3
CDR3: CASSPGTGGTDTQYF
DNA: TGTGCCAGCTCACCCGGGACAGGGGGGACAGATACGCAGTATTTT

V: TRBV14
D: .
size: .
J: TRBJ2-7
CDR3: CASSRRIEPGSYEQYF
DNA: TGTGCCAGCAGCCGCAGAATCGAGCCAGGATCCTACGAGCAGTACTTC

V: TRBV2
D: TRBD2
size: once
J: TRBJ2-3
CDR3: CASGGETTDTQYF
DNA: TGTGCCAGCGGGGGGGAGACGACAGATACGCAGTATTTT

V: TRBV19
D: TRBD2
size: few
J: TRBJ2-7
CDR3: CASSRTSGLSSYEQYF
DNA: TGTGCCAGTAGTAGGACTAGCGGTTTGAGCTCCTACGAGCAGTACTTC

V: TRBV30
D: TRBD1
size: .
J: TRBJ2-7
CDR3: CAWSRLTGDYSYEQYF
DNA: TGTGCCTGGAGTCGGCTGACAGGGGATTATTCCTACGAGCAGTACTTC

V: TRBV5-6
D: .
size: .
J: TRBJ2-2
CDR3: CASSLVASGELFF
DNA: TGTGCCAGCAGCTTGGTCGCGTCCGGGGAGCTGTTTTTT

V: TRBV5-5
D: TRBD1
size: few
J: TRBJ1-3
CDR3: CASSFGRGLGNTIYF
DNA: TGTGCCAGCAGCTTCGGTAGGGGGCTTGGAAACACCATATATTTT

V: TRBV28
D: .
size: .
J: TRBJ1-5
CDR3: CASSLSGSFSNQPQHF
DNA: TGTGCCAGCAGTCTCTCGGGGAGCTTCTCTAATCAGCCCCAGCATTTT

V: TRBV6-4
D: .
size: .
J: TRBJ1-2
CDR3: CASSPDTNYGYTF
DNA: TGTGCCAGCAGTCCGGACACTAACTATGGCTACACCTTC

V: TRBV28
D: .
size: .
J: TRBJ2-3
CDR3: CASSLIDSPIDTQYF
DNA: TGTGCCAGCAGTTTAATAGACAGCCCGATTGATACGCAGTATTTT

V: TRBV30
D: TRBD1
size: .
J: TRBJ1-4
CDR3: CAWDTGQGDEKLFF
DNA: TGTGCCTGGGATACGGGACAGGGGGATGAAAAACTGTTTTTT

V: TRBV7-9
D: .
size: .
J: TRBJ2-2
CDR3: CASSPGNSYFLTGELFF
DNA: TGTGCCAGCAGCCCAGGCAACAGCTACTTTCTCACCGGGGAGCTGTTTTTT

V: TRBV19
D: .
size: .
J: TRBJ2-5
CDR3: CASSRWQEETQYF
DNA: TGTGCCAGTAGTAGGTGGCAGGAAGAGACCCAGTACTTC

V: TRBV6-5
D: TRBD1
size: .
J: TRBJ2-5
CDR3: CASSYGQGKETQYF
DNA: TGTGCCAGCAGTTACGGACAGGGGAAAGAGACCCAGTACTTC

V: TRBV6-1
D: TRBD2
size: .
J: TRBJ2-7
CDR3: CASSELAGTPSYEQYF
DNA: TGTGCCAGCAGTGAACTAGCGGGGACCCCCTCCTACGAGCAGTACTTC

V: TRBV6-4
D: .
size: few
J: TRBJ2-3
CDR3: CASSDTESDTQYF
DNA: TGTGCCAGCAGTGACACGGAGTCGGATACGCAGTATTTT

V: TRBV4-1
D: .
size: .
J: TRBJ2-4
CDR3: CASSRRGGTDLAKNIQYF
DNA: TGCGCCAGCAGCCGGAGGGGCGGCACAGACCTAGCCAAAAACATTCAGTACTTC